This entry lists 27 T cell receptor beta chains sequenced from one sample in a study of breast tumors, draining lymph nodes, adjacent tissues. MiXCR was run by TCRdb on the multiplex PCR reads, yielding one entry per CDR3 protein. The sample consists of roughly 110,000 distinct CDR3 sequences, around 30% of them appearing once. Samples came from axillary lymph nodes draining the breast cancer. Sequencing was done on a sample of axillary lymph node tissue. The receptors shown here come from a female donor with breast cancer. Some clones in this sample may be carry-over from other donors' samples.

To note about this clonotype: A much more abundant neighbour one base away suggests this may be a read error. This chain uses TRBV4-1 with TRBJ1-4; 9 bases agree with TRBD1. This CDR3 comprises 14 residues. Germline assignment: CDR1 MGHRA and CDR2 YSYEKL. The CDR3 sequence is CASSRDRGNERLFF. CDR3 in DNA: TGCGCCAGCAGCCGCGACAGGGGGAATGAAAGACTGTTTTTT.

This clonotype has only a few counts. Possible read error: a much larger clone is one base away. The chain has TRBV20-1 and TRBJ2-5; the match to TRBD1 covers 7 bases. Germline lookup yields CDR1 DFQATT and CDR2 SNEGSKA (reference sequence). The trim removed 4 bases at V and 4 bases at J, leaving 12 bases unmatched. This CDR3 region has 15 residues. The CDR3 region has the DNA TGCAGTGCTACTAGGACAGGAAGCACCCCAGAGACCCAGTACTTC. Its translation is CSATRTGSTPETQYF.

The rearrangement links TRBV10-3 to TRBJ1-2, with 9 bases that match TRBD1. Trimming took 6 bases from V and 5 from J; bases not matched to a gene: 7. The CDR3 contains 14 residues. Germline V gene lookup returns CDR1 ENHRY and CDR2 SYGVKD. CDR3 loop: CAIRGGTGIYGYTF. The CDR3 nucleotides read TGTGCCATCAGGGGCGGGACAGGGATATATGGCTACACCTTC.

This clonotype counts as medium-sized (0.01 to 0.1%). This chain joins TRBV7-9 and TRBJ2-1; the match to TRBD2 covers 10 bases. CDR1 SEHNR and CDR2 FQNEAQ come from the germline V gene (reference sequence). The CDR3 length is 16 residues. J lost 4 bases, V lost 4 bases, and 7 bases had no gene match. CDR3 sequence reads: CASSSVAGGTYNEQFF. The CDR3 coding sequence is TGTGCCAGCAGCTCGGTAGCGGGGGGTACTTACAATGAGCAGTTCTTC.

This clonotype showed up many times. The gene calls are TRBV12-3 or TRBV12-4 and TRBJ2-3; D gene ambiguous. This CDR3 spans 14 amino acids. The ends were cut back, 1 base at V and 2 bases at J, with 7 bases in the middle. CDR3 nucleotide sequence: TGTGCCAGCAGTTTAGGACGTACCACAGATACGCAGTATTTT. This gives the protein CASSLGRTTDTQYF.

Details on this clonotype: This sequence may be a read error, since a much larger clone differs from it by one base. V is TRBV20-1 and J is TRBJ2-1; D possibly matches TRBD1 or TRBD2 (5 bases each). CDR3 size: 17 residues. Germline V lookup: CDR1 DFQATT, CDR2 SNEGSKA (reference sequence). The V gene lost 0 bases and the J gene lost 9 bases, with 24 bases spanning the gap. The CDR3 DNA reads TGCAGTGCTAGAGATCCTCACCGAAGCGCGAGGGGCGGTGAGCAGTTCTTC. Amino acids: CSARDPHRSARGGEQFF.

The chain joins TRBV12-3 or TRBV12-4 to TRBJ1-1; no firm D call. This CDR3 contains 12 residues. Trimming pared 4 bases from V and 1 base from J, leaving 4 bases between. The CDR3 sequence: CASSYANTEAFF. The CDR3 bases are TGTGCCAGCAGTTACGCGAACACTGAAGCTTTCTTT.

Comment on this clonotype: This may stem from a read error, because a much larger clone lies one nucleotide away. The rearrangement links TRBV6-5 to TRBJ1-2; 9 bases line up with TRBD1. The trim removed 7 bases at V and 7 bases at J, leaving 7 bases unmatched. Per germline, CDR1 MNHEY and CDR2 SVGAGI. This CDR3 is built from 13 residues. The CDR3 DNA reads TGTGCCAGCACAGACAGGGGGGATTGTGGCTACACCTTC. Its translation is CASTDRGDCGYTF.

This clonotype was observed at least ten times. The V call is TRBV4-1, the J call TRBJ1-2; TRBD1 is a possible D gene (5 bases). The CDR3 runs 12 residues. Trimming cost V 4 bases and J 5 bases, with 8 bases left between them. CDR1 is MGHRA, CDR2 YSYEKL, per germline. CDR3: CASSRAGYGYTF. CDR3 DNA sequence: TGCGCCAGCAGCCGAGCAGGGTATGGCTACACCTTC.

A remark on this clonotype: Given a much more abundant clone one base away, this may be a read error. The rearrangement links TRBV7-6 to TRBJ1-1; D possibly corresponds to TRBD1 (6 bases). Germline values: CDR1 SGHVS, CDR2 FNYEAQ. The CDR3 is made up of 16 amino acids. The CDR3 loop is CASSLARGGQNTGAFF. The CDR3 nucleotides read TGTGCCAGCAGCTTAGCGCGCGGGGGGCAGAACACTGGAGCTTTCTTT. Variable domain in full (rest from reference TRBV7-6 and TRBJ1-1): GAGVSQSPRYKVTKRGQDVALRCDPISGHVSLYWYRQALGQGPEFLTYFNYEAQQDKSGLPNDRFSAERPEGSISTLTIQRTEQRDSAMYRCASSLARGGQNTGAFFGQGTRLTVV.

This clonotype occurred many times. The J gene is TRBJ2-1, the V gene TRBV5-6, with 7 bases identical to TRBD1. Germline V gene sequence: CDR1 SGHDT, CDR2 YYEEEE. The CDR3 totals 13 residues. With V trimmed by 6 bases and J by 7 bases, 7 bases remained unmatched. This chain's CDR3 is CASTATGQNEQFF. DNA of the CDR3: TGTGCCAGCACCGCGACAGGGCAGAATGAGCAGTTCTTC.

The chain is built from TRBV19 and TRBJ1-5; TRBD1 aligns across 7 bases. The CDR3 spans 13 residues. CDR1 and CDR2 (germline): LNHDA, SQIVND (reference sequence). V gave up 6 bases and J gave up 6 bases; unmatched junction bases: 5. CDR3 sequence reads: CASRRGHGQPQHF. In DNA, the CDR3 is TGTGCCAGTAGGAGGGGGCACGGTCAGCCCCAGCATTTT.

This clonotype was counted a single time. An end of the junction does not agree with germline; a read error may underlie this. The CDR3 is CATSPAGGHLNCGYTF. The CDR3 nucleotides read TGTGCCACCAGCCCCGCGGGAGGACACCTAAACTGTGGCTACACCTTC. The chain links TRBV15 to TRBJ1-2, with a weak D call TRBD1 (5 bases). CDR3 length equals 16 residues. Germline assignment: CDR1 LNHNV and CDR2 YYDKDF (reference sequence).

This clonotype was seen at least ten times. In this CDR3 the conserved last residue, phenylalanine or tryptophan, is missing, so a read error is likely. The CDR3 DNA reads as TGCAGTGCCAGGACAGGGGGAGGCTACGAGCAGTACCTC. Protein: CSARTGGGYEQYL. The genes are TRBV20-1 and TRBJ2-7, with TRBD1 identical over 10 bases. V shed 6 bases, J shed 3 bases, and the junction held 5 bases outside the gene matches. Per the germline V gene, CDR1 is DFQATT and CDR2 is SNEGSKA (reference sequence). This CDR3 has 13 amino acids.

The genes are TRBV2 and TRBJ2-1; 8 bases match TRBD1. The CDR3 is 18 residues long. Germline CDR1 is SNHLY and CDR2 is FYNNEI. The trim removed 3 bases at V and 4 bases at J, leaving 14 bases unmatched. The CDR3 DNA reads TGTGCCAGCAGTGACCCGACAGGGGACGACGGTTTTTACAATGAGCAGTTCTTC. Residues: CASSDPTGDDGFYNEQFF.

Notes on this clonotype: This could be a read error, since a much larger clone is one nucleotide away. Because it lacks the conserved phenylalanine or tryptophan at the end, this CDR3 is likely a read error. The chain links TRBV19 to TRBJ2-4; TRBD2 agrees at 7 bases. The CDR3 has 13 residues. The junction had 8 bases not matched to a gene; V was cut back by 7 bases and J by 8 bases. Germline CDR1 reads LNHDA; CDR2 reads SQIVND (reference sequence). The CDR3 loop is CASNSGGWDIQYL. CDR3 nucleotides: TGTGCCAGTAACTCGGGAGGATGGGACATTCAGTACCTC.

A note on this clonotype: Here the CDR3 omits its conserved ending phenylalanine or tryptophan, so a read error is the likely source. V gene TRBV9 combines with J gene TRBJ2-3; perhaps TRBD2 as D (8 bases). CDR3 size: 16 residues. Germline loops: CDR1 SGDLS, CDR2 YYNGEE. The CDR3, as DNA: TGTGCCAGTAGCGTAGGGGGCGGGGGGCGCGGAGATACGCAGTATCTT. Its protein is CASSVGGGGRGDTQYL.

This clonotype was seen many times. The CDR3: CSARGQFNTDTQYF. In DNA form, the CDR3 reads TGCAGTGCTAGAGGGCAGTTTAACACAGATACGCAGTATTTT. The chain uses TRBV20-1 and TRBJ2-3; no reliable D call. The CDR3 loop spans 14 amino acids. Deletions cut 1 base from V and 2 bases from J, with 10 bases between. Germline V gene data show CDR1 as DFQATT and CDR2 as SNEGSKA (reference sequence).

This clonotype occurred many times. V usage is TRBV4-2 and J usage is TRBJ2-7; 7 positions agree with TRBD2. V dropped 0 bases and J dropped 3; count of bases not matched to a gene: 8. The CDR3 is 16 amino acids. CDR1 and CDR2 (germline): LGHNA, YNFKEQ. The CDR3 DNA follows: TGTGCCAGCAGCCAAGATGACAAGGGGACTATCTACGAGCAGTACTTC. Translating gives CASSQDDKGTIYEQYF.

The sample holds many counts of this clonotype. The DNA of the CDR3 is TGTGCCAGCACTTGGCTGGGAGCGTCAGAGGGTGAGCAGTTCTTC. This codes for CASTWLGASEGEQFF. J is TRBJ2-1 and V is TRBV27, with D possibly matching TRBD2 (5 bases). The CDR3 spans 15 residues. Trimming stripped 7 bases from V and 9 bases from J, with 22 bases between. The germline gives CDR1 MNHEY, CDR2 SMNVEV (reference sequence).

There are many counts of this clonotype. V gene TRBV3-1 combines with J gene TRBJ1-3; the match to TRBD1 covers 7 bases. The V gene's germline CDR1 is LGHDT and CDR2 YNNKEL (reference sequence). Trimming at V came to 5 bases and at J to 3 bases, leaving 13 bases not matched to a gene. This CDR3 region has 17 residues. CDR3 nucleotides: TGTGCCAGCAGCTCAAGCGGTAGAACAGGGGTTGGAAACACCATATATTTT. This sequence encodes CASSSSGRTGVGNTIYF.

Details on this clonotype: As the CDR3 is not closed by the conserved phenylalanine or tryptophan, this likely results from a read error. No DNA is shown, since the ends of the CDR3 on it are uncertain; the CDR3 is the one TCRdb lists. This chain joins TRBV20-1 and TRBJ1-3. Including both end residues, the CDR3 is 13 amino acids long. Germline CDR1 and CDR2: DFQATT and SNEGSKA (reference sequence). The CDR3 loop reads CSASYGPGTIGRL.

This clonotype was counted at least ten times. The chain employs TRBV12-3 or TRBV12-4 and TRBJ2-7; 7 nucleotides line up with TRBD2. The CDR3 covers 14 residues. V lost 6 bases and J lost 3; bases outside the gene matches: 8. The CDR3 reads CASRIREGYYEQYF. CDR3 bases: TGTGCCAGCAGGATCAGGGAGGGGTACTACGAGCAGTACTTC.

This chain joins TRBV29-1 and TRBJ1-5; tentatively, D is TRBD1 (5 bases). Between the trimmed V and J ends, which lost 3 bases and 11 bases, there was a span of 20 bases. The germline CDR1 and CDR2 sequences are SQVTM and ANQGSEA. The CDR3 has 14 amino acids. As DNA, the CDR3 is TGCAGCGTTGAGGGGGGTAGAATTGGGGAGACCCAGCATTTT. Its protein is CSVEGGRIGETQHF.

This clonotype appeared many times. Sequence at one end of the junction differs from germline and may be a read error. V usage is TRBV14 and J usage is TRBJ1-2; D might be TRBD1 (6 bases). The CDR3 is 15 amino acids. Germline V CDR1 and CDR2: SGHDN, FVKESK. The CDR3 bases are TGTGCCAGCAGCTCTCGACAGGCTGCTAACTATGGCTCCACCTTC. Translated, it gives CASSSRQAANYGSTF.

The CDR3, as DNA: TGTGCCAGTATTGGCAGGGGGCGCGAACAGCCCCAGCATTTT. It codes for CASIGRGREQPQHF. The V and J genes are TRBV19 and TRBJ1-5; 8 bases line up with TRBD1. The germline V gene has CDR1 LNHDA and CDR2 SQIVND (reference sequence). V trimming: 7 bases; J trimming: 7 bases; junction bases outside the gene matches: 9. The CDR3 length is 14 residues.

CDR3 residues: CATLTGANLSPYNEQFF. CDR3 nucleotide sequence: TGTGCCACGCTCACGGGTGCAAATTTGAGCCCCTACAATGAGCAGTTCTTC. This chain joins TRBV6-9 and TRBJ2-1; D is ambiguous. The CDR3 has 17 residues. Germline CDR1 reads MNHGY; CDR2 reads SVAAGI. Between the trimmed V and J ends, which lost 10 bases and 2 bases, there was a span of 24 bases.